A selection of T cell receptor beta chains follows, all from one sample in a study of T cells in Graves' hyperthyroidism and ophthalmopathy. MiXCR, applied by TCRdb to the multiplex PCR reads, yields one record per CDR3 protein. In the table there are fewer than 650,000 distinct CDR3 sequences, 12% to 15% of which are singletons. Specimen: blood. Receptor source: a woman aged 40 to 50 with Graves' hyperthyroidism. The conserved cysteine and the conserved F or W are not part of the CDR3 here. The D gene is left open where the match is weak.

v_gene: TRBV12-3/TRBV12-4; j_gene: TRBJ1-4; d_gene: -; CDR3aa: ASSFGSATNEKLF
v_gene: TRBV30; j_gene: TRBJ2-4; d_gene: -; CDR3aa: AWSEPPDLAKNIQY
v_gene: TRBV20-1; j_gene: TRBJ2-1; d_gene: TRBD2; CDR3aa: SAEAGELLISNEQF
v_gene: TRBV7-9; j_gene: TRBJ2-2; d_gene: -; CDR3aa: ASSLGVWTGELF
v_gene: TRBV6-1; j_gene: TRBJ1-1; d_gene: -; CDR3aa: ASSEYGRRVAF
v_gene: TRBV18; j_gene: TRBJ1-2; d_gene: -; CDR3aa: ASSPLDQANNYGYT
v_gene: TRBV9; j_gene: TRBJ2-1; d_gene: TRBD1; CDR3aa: ASSGRDRHYNEQF
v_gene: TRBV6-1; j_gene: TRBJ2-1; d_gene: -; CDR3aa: ASGRASNNEQF
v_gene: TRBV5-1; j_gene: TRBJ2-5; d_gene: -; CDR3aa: ASSLDGTQETQY
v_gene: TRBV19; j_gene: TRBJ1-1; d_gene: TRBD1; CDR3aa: ASRDRTGGRAEAF
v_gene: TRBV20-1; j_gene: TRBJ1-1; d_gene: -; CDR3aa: SASKDLNTEAF
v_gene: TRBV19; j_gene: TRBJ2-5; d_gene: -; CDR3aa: ASKGEWKETQY
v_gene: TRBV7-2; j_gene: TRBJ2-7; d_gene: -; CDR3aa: ASSLAGKSYEQY
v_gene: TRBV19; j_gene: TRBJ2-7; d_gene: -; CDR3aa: ASSAQGSEQY
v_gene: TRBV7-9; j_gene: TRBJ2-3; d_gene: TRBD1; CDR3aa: ASRGTGTGSTDTQY
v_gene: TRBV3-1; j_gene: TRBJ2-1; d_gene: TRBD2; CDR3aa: ASSQDSGSYNEQF
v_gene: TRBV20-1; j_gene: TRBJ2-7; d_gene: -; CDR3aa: SVLSTDEQY
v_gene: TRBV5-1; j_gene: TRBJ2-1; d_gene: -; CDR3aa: ASSLASDGVFAEQF
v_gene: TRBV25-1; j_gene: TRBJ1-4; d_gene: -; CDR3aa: ASSEYGGGYEKLF
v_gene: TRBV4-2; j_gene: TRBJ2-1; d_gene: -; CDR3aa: ASSQDTHERVHNEQF
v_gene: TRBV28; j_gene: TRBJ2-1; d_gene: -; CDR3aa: ASSEAGEQF
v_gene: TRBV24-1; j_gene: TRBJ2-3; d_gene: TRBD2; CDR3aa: ATGLAGNTDTQY
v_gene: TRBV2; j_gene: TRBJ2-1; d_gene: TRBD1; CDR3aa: ASTKDRGDYNEQF
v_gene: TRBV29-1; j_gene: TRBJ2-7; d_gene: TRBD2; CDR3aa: SVEVAGAPTYEQY
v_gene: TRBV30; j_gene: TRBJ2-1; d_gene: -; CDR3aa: AWSGGYNEQF
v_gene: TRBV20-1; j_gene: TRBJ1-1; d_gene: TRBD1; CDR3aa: SASQGQGNTEAF
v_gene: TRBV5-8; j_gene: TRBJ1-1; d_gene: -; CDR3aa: ASSLLWQTDMNTEAF
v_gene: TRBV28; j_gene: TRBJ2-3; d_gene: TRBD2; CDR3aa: ASSERWGGKVTDTQY
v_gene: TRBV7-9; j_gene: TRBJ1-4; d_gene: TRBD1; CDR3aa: ASSPGTGGNEKLF
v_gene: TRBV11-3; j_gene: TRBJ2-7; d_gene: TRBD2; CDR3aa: ASSLGLGSTGTISYEQY
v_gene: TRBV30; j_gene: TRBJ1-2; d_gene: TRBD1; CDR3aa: AFSGTGGGYT
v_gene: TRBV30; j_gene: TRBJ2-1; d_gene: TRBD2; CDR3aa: AWKTGLAGGNEQF
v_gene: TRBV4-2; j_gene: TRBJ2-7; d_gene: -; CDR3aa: ASSLQGSDEQY
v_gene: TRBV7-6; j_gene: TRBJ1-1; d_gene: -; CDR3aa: ASSLGGLRNTEAF
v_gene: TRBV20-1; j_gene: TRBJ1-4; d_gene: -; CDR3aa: SVTLGSRGEKLF
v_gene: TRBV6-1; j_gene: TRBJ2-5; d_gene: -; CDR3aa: ASSEGLVETQY
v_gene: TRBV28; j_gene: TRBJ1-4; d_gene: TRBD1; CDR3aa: ASSFWTGVEKLF
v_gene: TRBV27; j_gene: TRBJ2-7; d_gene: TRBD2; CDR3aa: ASSPSGRAEQY
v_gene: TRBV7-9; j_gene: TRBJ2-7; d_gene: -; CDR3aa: ASSLVWGEQY
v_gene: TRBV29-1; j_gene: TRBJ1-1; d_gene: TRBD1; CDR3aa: SVARTGGTEAF
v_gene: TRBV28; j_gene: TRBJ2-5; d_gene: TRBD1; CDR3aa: ASRQGGLETQY
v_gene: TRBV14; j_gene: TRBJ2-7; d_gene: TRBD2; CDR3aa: ASSRGGAREQY
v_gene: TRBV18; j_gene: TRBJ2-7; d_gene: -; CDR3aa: ASSPRREAEQY
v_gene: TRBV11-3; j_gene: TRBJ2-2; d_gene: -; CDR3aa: ASSSSASANTGELF